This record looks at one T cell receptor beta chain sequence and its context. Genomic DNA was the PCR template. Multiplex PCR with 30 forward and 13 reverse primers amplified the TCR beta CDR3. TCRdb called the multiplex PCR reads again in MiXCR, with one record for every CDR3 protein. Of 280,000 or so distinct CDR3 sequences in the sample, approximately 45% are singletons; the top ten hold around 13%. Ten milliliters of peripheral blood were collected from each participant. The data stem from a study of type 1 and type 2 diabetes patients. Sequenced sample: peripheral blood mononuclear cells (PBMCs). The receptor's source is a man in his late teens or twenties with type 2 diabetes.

Written as DNA, the CDR3 is TGTGCCAGTAGTATAAGCGGCGACTACGAGCAGTACTTC. Amino acid sequence: CASSISGDYEQYF. The chain combines TRBV2 with TRBJ2-7, with D possibly TRBD2 on 5 matching bases. V was trimmed by 9 bases and J by 3 bases, leaving 15 bases between them. CDR3 size: 13 residues. The germline CDR1 and CDR2 sequences are SNHLY and FYNNEI.